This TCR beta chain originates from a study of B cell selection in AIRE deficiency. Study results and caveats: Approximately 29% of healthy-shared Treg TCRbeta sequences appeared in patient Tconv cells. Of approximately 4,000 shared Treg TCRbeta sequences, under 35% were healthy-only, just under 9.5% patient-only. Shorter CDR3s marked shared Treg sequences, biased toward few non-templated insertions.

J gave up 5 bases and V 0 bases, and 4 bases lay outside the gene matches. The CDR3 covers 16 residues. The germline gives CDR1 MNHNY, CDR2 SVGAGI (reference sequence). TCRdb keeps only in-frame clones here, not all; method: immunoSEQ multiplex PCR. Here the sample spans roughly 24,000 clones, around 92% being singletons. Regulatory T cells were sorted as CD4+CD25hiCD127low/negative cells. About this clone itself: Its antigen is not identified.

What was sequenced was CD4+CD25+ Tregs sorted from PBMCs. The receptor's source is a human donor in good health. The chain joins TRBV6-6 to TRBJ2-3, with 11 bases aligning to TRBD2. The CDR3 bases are TGTGCCAGCAGTTACTCGGTAGCGGGGGGGGAAGATACGCAGTATTTT. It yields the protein CASSYSVAGGEDTQYF.